One sample yielded the 11 T cell receptor beta chains listed below, sequenced in a study of blood T cell repertoires in COVID-19. Sequenced by immunoSEQ multiplex PCR; TCRdb stores in-frame clones only, minus some. The sample includes roughly 300,000 clones, 75% to 90% of them seen just once. The sample was PBMCs or T cells enriched from blood (not recorded which). All receptors derive from a woman aged 45-65 years who had recovered from COVID-19.

This clone was counted between two and nine times. This sample includes further DNA sequences coding for the same CDR3. The gene calls are TRBV5-1 and TRBJ1-1; D possibly corresponds to TRBD1 (5 bases). Germline values: CDR1 SGHRS, CDR2 YFSETQ. V lost 1 base to trimming and J lost 1 base, with 5 bases between them. The CDR3 runs to 13 residues. CDR3 sequence: CASSLTGNTEAFF. CDR3 in DNA: TGCGCCAGCAGCTTGACAGGGAACACTGAAGCTTTCTTT. Full variable domain (remainder filled in from reference TRBV5-1 and TRBJ1-1): KAGVTQTPRYLIKTRGQQVTLSCSPISGHRSVSWYQQTPGQGLQFLFEYFSETQRNKGNFPGRFSGRQFSNSRSEMNVSTLELGDSALYLCASSLTGNTEAFFGQGTRLTVV.

The table lists this clone with a few counts. V gene TRBV2 combines with J gene TRBJ1-5; TRBD1 matches at 7 bases. After removal of 7 bases from V and 3 bases from J, the junction contained 6 bases not matched to a gene. The CDR3 is 14 amino acids. Germline CDR1 and CDR2: SNHLY and FYNNEI. In nucleotides, the CDR3 is TGTGCCAGCACACAGGGGTCTTTCAATCAGCCCCAGCATTTT. Residues: CASTQGSFNQPQHF.

This chain uses TRBV7-8 with TRBJ2-7; TRBD2 aligns across 9 bases. Germline values: CDR1 SGHVS, CDR2 FQNEAQ. Trimming cost V 5 bases and J 3 bases; bases outside gene matches: 11. The CDR3 sequence is 16 residues long. The CDR3 reads CASSQESGGLFYEQYF. CDR3 in DNA: TGTGCCAGCAGCCAGGAGAGCGGGGGGCTCTTCTACGAGCAGTACTTC.

V is TRBV5-4 and J is TRBJ2-4, with D unresolved. Trimming removed 4 bases from V and 0 bases from J, with 14 bases in between. Germline lookup yields CDR1 SGHNT and CDR2 YYREEE (reference sequence). This CDR3 has 16 amino acids. CDR3 loop: CASSGERGSAKNIQYF. The CDR3 nucleotides are TGTGCCAGCAGCGGAGAGCGAGGCTCAGCCAAAAACATTCAGTACTTC.

This chain joins TRBV12-3 or TRBV12-4 and TRBJ2-5, with D unresolved. The CDR3 is 12 residues long. The germline V and J ends were trimmed by 6 bases and 5 bases, with 10 bases remaining between them. The CDR3: CASSNFGETQYF. In nucleotides, the CDR3 is TGTGCCAGCAGCAACTTCGGGGAGACCCAGTACTTC.

V gene TRBV7-2 combines with J gene TRBJ1-2; 7 bases align to TRBD1. In germline, CDR1 is SGHTA, CDR2 FQGNSA. This CDR3 region has 18 residues. The junction had 13 bases not matched to a gene; V was cut back by 1 base and J by 2 bases. CDR3 nucleotides: TGTGCCAGCAGCTTAGATGGCAGGGGGTACTTAACCAACTATGGCTACACCTTC. This codes for CASSLDGRGYLTNYGYTF.

V gene TRBV2 combines with J gene TRBJ2-1; D might be TRBD1 (5 bases). Germline CDR1 reads SNHLY; CDR2 reads FYNNEI. The CDR3 totals 15 residues. V was clipped by 7 bases and J by 6 bases, with 19 bases between them. CDR3 sequence (DNA): TGTGCCAGCATCCAAGGGGCCCCGAGGACCAATGAGCAGTTCTTC. It encodes CASIQGAPRTNEQFF.

This chain uses TRBV9 with TRBJ1-2; D may be TRBD1 (5 bases). The germline V and J ends were trimmed by 3 bases and 4 bases, with 16 bases remaining between them. This CDR3 spans 15 amino acids. CDR1 is SGDLS and CDR2 is YYNGEE in the germline V gene. This chain's CDR3 is CASSGTPQGFYGYTF. The CDR3 region has the DNA TGTGCCAGCAGCGGAACCCCGCAGGGCTTCTATGGCTACACCTTC.

This chain links TRBV10-1 with TRBJ2-3, with TRBD1 matching over 8 bases. The CDR3 has 16 amino acids. Germline V gives CDR1 WNHNN, CDR2 SYGVQD (reference sequence). V was clipped by 8 bases and J by 6 bases; unmatched bases: 16. The CDR3 region is CASSLTGTGIMDTQYF. The CDR3 coding sequence is TGCGCCAGCTCACTGACGGGGACAGGTATTATGGATACGCAGTATTTT.

This chain links TRBV28 with TRBJ1-5; a possible D gene is TRBD1 (6 bases). The CDR3 covers 13 residues. V lost 6 bases and J lost 5, with 11 bases in between. CDR1 is MDHEN and CDR2 is SYDVKM in the germline V gene. This chain's CDR3 is CASSLPGDQPQHF. The DNA of the CDR3 is TGTGCCAGCAGCTTGCCAGGGGATCAGCCCCAGCATTTT.

V usage is TRBV27 and J usage is TRBJ2-1, with TRBD2 as a possible D gene (5 bases). CDR3 length: 14 residues. The germline V and J ends were trimmed by 4 bases and 5 bases, with 12 bases remaining between them. Germline CDR1 and CDR2: MNHEY and SMNVEV (reference sequence). The CDR3, as DNA: TGTGCCAGCAGTTGGACTGGAACCGACAATGAGCAGTTCTTC. It encodes CASSWTGTDNEQFF.